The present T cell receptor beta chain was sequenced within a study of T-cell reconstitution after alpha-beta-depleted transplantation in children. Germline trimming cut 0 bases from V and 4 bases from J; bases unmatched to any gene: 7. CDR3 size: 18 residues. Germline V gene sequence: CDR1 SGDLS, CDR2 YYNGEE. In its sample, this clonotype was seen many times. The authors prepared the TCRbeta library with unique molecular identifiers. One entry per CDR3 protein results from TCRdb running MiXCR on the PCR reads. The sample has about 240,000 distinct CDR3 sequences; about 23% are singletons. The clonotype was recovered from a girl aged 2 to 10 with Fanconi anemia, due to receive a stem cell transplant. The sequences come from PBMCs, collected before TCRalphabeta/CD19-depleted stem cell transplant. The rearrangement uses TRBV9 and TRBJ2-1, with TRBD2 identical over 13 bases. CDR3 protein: CASSVAWGLAGPYNEQFF. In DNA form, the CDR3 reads TGTGCCAGCAGCGTAGCCTGGGGACTAGCGGGACCATACAATGAGCAGTTCTTC.